Reported below is one T cell receptor (beta chain). The data stem from a study of cytomegalovirus exposure and HLA in healthy donors. Both 60 Vbeta primers and 13 Jbeta primers went into the PCR. The method was immunoSEQ multiplex PCR; TCRdb's version includes in-frame clones alone and lacks a portion of them. Among 200,000 to 300,000 clones, roughly 78% were seen once, and the ten largest hold around 0.44%. Trimming cost V 6 bases and J 6 bases; bases outside gene matches: 8. CDR1 is SNHLY and CDR2 is FYNNEI in the germline V gene. This CDR3 comprises 15 residues. Material: PBMCs. This chain links TRBV2 with TRBJ2-1; 10 nucleotides agree with TRBD1. The receptor was isolated from a boy between 10 and 17 years old in good health and CMV-seronegative. The CDR3 is CASSLGQGGTNEQFF. The DNA of the CDR3 is TGTGCCAGCAGCTTAGGACAGGGGGGTACCAATGAGCAGTTCTTC.